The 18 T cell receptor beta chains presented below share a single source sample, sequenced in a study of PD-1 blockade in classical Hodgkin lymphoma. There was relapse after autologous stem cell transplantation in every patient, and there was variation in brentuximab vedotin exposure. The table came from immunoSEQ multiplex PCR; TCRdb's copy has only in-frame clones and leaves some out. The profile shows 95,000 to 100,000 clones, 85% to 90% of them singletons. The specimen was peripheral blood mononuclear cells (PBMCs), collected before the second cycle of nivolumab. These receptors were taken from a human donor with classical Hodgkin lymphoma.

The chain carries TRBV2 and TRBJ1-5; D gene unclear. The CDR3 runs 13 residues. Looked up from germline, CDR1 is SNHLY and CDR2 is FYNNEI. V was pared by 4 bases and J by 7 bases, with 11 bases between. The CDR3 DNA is TGTGCCAGCAGTGTAGGGCTTCAGCAGCCCCAGCATTTT. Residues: CASSVGLQQPQHF.

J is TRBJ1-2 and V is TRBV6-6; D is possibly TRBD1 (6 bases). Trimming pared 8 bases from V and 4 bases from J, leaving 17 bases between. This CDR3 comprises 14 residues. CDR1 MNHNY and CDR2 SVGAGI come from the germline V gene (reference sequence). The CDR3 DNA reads TGTGCCAGCGCTCTGGGGGGGCGCCTCTATGGCTACACCTTC. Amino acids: CASALGGRLYGYTF.

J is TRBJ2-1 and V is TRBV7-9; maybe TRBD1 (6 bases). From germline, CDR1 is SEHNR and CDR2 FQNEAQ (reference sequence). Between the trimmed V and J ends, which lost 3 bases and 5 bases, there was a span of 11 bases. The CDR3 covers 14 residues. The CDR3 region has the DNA TGTGCCAGCAGCTTCCGGGACACACACAATGAGCAGTTCTTC. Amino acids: CASSFRDTHNEQFF.

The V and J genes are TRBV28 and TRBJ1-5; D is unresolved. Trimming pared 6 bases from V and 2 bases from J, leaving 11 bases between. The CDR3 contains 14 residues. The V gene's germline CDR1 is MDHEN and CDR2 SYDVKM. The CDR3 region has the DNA TGTGCCAGCAGGGGGAGGAGAGGCAATCAGCCCCAGCATTTT. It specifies CASRGRRGNQPQHF.

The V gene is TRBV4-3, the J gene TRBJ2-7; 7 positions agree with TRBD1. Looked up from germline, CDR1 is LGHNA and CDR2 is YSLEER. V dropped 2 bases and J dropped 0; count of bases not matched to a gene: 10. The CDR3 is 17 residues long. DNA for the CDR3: TGCGCCAGCAGCCAAACCCCAGGACAGGCCAGCTCCTACGAGCAGTACTTC. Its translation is CASSQTPGQASSYEQYF.

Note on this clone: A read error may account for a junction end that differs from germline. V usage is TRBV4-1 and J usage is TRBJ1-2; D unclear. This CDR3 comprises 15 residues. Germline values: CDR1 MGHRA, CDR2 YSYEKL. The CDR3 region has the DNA TGCGCCAGCAGCAAAGAGCCCGGGTCCGACTATGGCTACACCTTC. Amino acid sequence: CASSKEPGSDYGYTF.

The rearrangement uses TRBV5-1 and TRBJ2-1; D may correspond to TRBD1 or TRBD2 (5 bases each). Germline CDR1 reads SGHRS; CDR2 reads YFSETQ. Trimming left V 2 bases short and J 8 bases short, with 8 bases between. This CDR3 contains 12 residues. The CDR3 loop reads CASSLMGDEQFF. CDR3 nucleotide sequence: TGCGCCAGCAGCTTAATGGGGGATGAGCAGTTCTTC.

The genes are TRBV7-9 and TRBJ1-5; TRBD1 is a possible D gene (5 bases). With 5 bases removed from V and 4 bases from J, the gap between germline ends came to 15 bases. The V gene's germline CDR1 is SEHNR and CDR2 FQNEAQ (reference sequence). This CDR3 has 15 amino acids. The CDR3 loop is CASSPGGGGNQPQHF. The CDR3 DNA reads TGTGCCAGCAGCCCTGGTGGGGGGGGAAATCAGCCCCAGCATTTT.

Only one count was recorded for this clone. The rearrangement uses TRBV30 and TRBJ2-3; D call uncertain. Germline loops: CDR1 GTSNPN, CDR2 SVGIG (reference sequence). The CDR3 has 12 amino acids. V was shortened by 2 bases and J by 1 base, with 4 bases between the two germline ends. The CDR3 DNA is TGTGCCTGGAGTATGGGCACAGATACGCAGTATTTT. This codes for CAWSMGTDTQYF.

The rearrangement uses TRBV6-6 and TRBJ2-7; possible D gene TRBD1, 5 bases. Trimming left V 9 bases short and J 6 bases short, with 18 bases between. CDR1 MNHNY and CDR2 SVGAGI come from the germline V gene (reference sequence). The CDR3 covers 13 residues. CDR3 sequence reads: CASYLVGESEQYF. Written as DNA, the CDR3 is TGTGCCAGTTACCTCGTAGGGGAATCCGAGCAGTACTTC.

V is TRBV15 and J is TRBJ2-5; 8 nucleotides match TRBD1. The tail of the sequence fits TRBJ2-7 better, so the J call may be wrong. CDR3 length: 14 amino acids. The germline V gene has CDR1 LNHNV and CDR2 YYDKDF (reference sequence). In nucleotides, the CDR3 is TGTGCCACTAACGGCTCAGGACAGGGTATCGAGCAGTACTTC. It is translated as CATNGSGQGIEQYF.

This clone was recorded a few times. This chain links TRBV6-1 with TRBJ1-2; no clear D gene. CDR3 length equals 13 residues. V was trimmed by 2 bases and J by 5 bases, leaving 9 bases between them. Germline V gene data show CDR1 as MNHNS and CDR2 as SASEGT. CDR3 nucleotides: TGTGCCAGCAGTGAAAGGCGAATGTATGGCTACACCTTC. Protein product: CASSERRMYGYTF.

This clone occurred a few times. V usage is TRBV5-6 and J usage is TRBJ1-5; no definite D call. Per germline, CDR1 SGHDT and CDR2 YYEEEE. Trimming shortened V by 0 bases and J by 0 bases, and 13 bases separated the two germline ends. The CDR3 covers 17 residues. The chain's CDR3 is CASSLGLYPPSNQPQHF. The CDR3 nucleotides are TGTGCCAGCAGCTTGGGACTCTACCCTCCTAGCAATCAGCCCCAGCATTTT.

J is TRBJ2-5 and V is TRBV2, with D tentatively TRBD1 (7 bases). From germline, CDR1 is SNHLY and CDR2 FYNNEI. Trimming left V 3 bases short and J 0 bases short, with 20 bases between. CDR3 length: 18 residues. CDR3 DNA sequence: TGTGCCAGCAGTGATAGGCGGGGACAGATTAAGGACCAAGAGACCCAGTACTTC. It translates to CASSDRRGQIKDQETQYF.

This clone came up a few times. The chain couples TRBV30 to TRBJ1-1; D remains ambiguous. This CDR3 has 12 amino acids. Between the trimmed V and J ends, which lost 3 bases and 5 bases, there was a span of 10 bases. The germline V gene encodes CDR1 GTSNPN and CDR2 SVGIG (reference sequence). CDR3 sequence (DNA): TGTGCCTGGAGCTCGAGTGGGACTGAAGCTTTCTTT. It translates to CAWSSSGTEAFF.

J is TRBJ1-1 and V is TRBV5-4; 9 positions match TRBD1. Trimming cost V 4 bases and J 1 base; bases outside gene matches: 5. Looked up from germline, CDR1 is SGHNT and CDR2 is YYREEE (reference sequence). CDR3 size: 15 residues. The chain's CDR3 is CASSPGQGGNTEAFF. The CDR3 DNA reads TGTGCCAGCAGCCCGGGACAGGGTGGGAACACTGAAGCTTTCTTT.

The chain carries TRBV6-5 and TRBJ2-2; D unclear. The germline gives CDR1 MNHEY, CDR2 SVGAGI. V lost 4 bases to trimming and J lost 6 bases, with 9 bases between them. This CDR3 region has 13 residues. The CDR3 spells CASSWALPGELFF. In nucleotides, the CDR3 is TGTGCCAGCAGTTGGGCCCTCCCCGGGGAGCTGTTTTTT.

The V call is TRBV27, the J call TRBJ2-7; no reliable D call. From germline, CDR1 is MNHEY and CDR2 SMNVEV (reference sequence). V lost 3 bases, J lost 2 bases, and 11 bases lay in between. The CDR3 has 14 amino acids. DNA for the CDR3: TGTGCCAGCAGTTTGACCCCCCGAACCTACGAGCAGTACTTC. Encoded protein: CASSLTPRTYEQYF.